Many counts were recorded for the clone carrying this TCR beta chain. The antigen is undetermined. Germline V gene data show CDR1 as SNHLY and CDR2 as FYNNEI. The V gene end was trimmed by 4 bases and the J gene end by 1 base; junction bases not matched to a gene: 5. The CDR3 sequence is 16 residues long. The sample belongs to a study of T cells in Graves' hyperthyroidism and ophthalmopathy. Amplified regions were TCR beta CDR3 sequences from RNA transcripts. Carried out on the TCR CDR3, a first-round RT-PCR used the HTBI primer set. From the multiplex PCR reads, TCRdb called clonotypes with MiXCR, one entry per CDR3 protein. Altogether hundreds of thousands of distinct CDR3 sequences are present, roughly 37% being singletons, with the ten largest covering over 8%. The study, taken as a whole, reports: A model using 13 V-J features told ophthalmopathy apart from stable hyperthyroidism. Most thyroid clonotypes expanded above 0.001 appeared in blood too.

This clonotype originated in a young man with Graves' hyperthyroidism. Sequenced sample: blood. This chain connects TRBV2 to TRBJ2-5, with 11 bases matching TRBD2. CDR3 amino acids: CASSALAGGSQETQYF. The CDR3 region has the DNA TGTGCCAGCAGTGCGCTAGCGGGGGGCTCCCAAGAGACCCAGTACTTC.